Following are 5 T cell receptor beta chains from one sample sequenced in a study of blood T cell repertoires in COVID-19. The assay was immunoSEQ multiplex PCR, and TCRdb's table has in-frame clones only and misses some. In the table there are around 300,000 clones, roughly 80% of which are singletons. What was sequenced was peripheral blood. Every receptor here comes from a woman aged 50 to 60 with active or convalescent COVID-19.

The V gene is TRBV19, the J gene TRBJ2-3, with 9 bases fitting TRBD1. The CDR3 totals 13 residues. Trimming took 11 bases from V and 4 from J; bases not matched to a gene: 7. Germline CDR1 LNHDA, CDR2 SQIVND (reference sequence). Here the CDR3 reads CASRGTGSDTQYF. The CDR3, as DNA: TGTGCCTCACGGGGGACAGGGTCAGATACGCAGTATTTT.

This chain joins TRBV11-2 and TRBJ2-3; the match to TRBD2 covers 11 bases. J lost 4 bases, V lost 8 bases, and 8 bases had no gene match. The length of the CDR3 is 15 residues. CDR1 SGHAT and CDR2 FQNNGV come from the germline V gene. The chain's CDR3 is CASVPLAGGADTQYF. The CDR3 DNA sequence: TGTGCCAGCGTACCGCTAGCGGGAGGAGCAGATACGCAGTATTTT.

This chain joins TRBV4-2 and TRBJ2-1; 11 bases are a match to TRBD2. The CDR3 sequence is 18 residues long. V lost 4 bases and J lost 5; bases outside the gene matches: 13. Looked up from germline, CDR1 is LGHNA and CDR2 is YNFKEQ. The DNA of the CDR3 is TGTGCCAGCAGCCGTAGCGGGAGGGCAATCAGGGTCCACAATGAGCAGTTCTTC. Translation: CASSRSGRAIRVHNEQFF.

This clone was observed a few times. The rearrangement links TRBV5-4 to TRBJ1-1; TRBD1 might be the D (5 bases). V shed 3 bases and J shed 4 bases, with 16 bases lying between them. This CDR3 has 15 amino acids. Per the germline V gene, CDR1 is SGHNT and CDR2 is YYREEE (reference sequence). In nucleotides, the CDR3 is TGTGCCAGCAGCTCCAGGGATAGGCGGATCACTGAAGCTTTCTTT. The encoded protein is CASSSRDRRITEAFF.

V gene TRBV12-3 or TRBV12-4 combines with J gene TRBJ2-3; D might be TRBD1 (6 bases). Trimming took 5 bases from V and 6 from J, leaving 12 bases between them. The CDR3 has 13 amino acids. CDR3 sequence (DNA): TGTGCCAGCAGTCCATTTAGGGGGGATACGCAGTATTTT. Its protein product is CASSPFRGDTQYF.